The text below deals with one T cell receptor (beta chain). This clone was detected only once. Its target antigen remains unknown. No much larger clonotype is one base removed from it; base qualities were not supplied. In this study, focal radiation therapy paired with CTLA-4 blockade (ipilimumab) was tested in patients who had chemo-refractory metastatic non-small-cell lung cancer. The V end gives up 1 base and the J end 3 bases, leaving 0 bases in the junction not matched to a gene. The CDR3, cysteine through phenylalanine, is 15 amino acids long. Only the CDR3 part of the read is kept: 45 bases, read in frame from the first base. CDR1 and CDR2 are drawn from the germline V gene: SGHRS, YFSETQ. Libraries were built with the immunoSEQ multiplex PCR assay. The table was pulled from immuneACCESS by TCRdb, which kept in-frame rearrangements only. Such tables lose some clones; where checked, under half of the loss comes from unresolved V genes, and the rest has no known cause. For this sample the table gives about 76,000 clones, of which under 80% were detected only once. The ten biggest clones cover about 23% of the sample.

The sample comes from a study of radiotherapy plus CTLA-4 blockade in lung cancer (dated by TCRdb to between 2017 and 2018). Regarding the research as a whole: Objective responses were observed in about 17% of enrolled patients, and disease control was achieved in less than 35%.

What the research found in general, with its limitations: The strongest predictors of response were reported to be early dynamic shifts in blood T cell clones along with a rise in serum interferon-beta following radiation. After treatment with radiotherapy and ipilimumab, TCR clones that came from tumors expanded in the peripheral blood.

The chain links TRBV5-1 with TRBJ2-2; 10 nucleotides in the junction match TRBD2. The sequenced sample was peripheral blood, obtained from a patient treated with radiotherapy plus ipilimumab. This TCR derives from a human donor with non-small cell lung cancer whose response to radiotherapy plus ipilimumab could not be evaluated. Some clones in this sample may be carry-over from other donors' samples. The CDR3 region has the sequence CASSLSGGDTGELFF. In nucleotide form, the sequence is TGCGCCAGCAGCTTGAGCGGGGGGGACACCGGGGAGCTGTTTTTT.